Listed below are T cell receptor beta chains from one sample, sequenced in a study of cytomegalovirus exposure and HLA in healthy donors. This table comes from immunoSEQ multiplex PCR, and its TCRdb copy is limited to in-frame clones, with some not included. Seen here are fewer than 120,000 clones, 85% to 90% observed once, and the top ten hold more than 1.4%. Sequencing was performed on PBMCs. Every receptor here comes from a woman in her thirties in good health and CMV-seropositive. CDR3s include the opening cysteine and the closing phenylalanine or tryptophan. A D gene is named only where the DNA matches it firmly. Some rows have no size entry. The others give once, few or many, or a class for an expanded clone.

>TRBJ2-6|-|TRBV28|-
CASSLGGLKAGANVLTF
TGTGCCAGCAGTCTGGGAGGCTTAAAGGCGGGGGCCAACGTCCTGACTTTC
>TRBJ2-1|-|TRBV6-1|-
CASSDNIFGDKNNEQFF
TGTGCCAGCAGTGACAATATATTCGGGGACAAAAACAATGAGCAGTTCTTC
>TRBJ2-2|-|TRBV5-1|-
CASRDFQNTGELFF
TGCGCCAGCAGAGACTTCCAGAACACCGGGGAGCTGTTTTTT
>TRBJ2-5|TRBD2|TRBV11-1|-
CASSLGLAGETQYF
TGTGCCAGCAGCTTAGGTCTAGCGGGAGAGACCCAGTACTTC
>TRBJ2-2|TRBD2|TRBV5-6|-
CASSLAGAYTGELFF
TGTGCCAGCAGCCTAGCGGGAGCGTACACCGGGGAGCTGTTTTTT
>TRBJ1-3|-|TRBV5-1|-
CASSDATNSGNTIYF
TGCGCCAGCAGCGACGCGACAAACTCTGGAAACACCATATATTTT
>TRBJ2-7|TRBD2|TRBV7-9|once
CASSLETSGTVQYF
TGTGCCAGCAGCTTAGAGACTAGCGGGACCGTGCAGTACTTC
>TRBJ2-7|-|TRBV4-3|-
CASSQQTGSTYEQYF
TGCGCCAGCAGCCAACAGACCGGGTCCACCTACGAGCAGTACTTC
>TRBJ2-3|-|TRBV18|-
CASSPPLREADTQYF
TGTGCCAGCTCACCACCGCTCAGGGAAGCAGATACGCAGTATTTT
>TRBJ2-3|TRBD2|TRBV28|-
CASSFILDFRPTSGVSGTQYF
TGTGCCAGCAGTTTTATCCTAGACTTTCGTCCGACTAGCGGGGTCTCGGGTACGCAGTATTTT